This T cell receptor beta chain derives from a study of monozygotic twins with inflammatory bowel disease. Regarding the study as a whole: IBD patients, compared with healthy twins, shared fewer clonotypes with others (especially with disease activity).

With respect to this clonotype: Its antigen is currently unknown.

Every TCR library drew on about 3,300 ng of total RNA. Template switching appended UMIs that held a 6-nucleotide sample barcode. After re-calling the 5' RACE reads, TCRdb lists one entry per CDR3 protein, DNA absent. Its table records 330,000 or so distinct CDR3 sequences. There are 16 residues in the CDR3. Germline V gene lookup returns CDR1 SEHNR and CDR2 FQNEAQ (reference sequence). The clonotype comes from a human donor with ulcerative colitis or Crohn's disease, or a healthy co-twin of an affected twin (not recorded which). The chain recombines TRBV7-9 with TRBJ2-7; TCRdb's D call of TRBD1 is untestable without DNA. The sample comprised blood. This CDR3 is CASSPGALTGDYEQYF. The whole variable domain, remainder taken from reference TRBV7-9 and TRBJ2-7, is DTGVSQNPRHKITKRGQNVTFRCDPISEHNRLYWYRQTLGQGPEFLTYFQNEAQLEKSRLLSDRFSAERPKGSFSTLEIQRTEQGDSAMYLCASSPGALTGDYEQYFGPGTRLTVT.